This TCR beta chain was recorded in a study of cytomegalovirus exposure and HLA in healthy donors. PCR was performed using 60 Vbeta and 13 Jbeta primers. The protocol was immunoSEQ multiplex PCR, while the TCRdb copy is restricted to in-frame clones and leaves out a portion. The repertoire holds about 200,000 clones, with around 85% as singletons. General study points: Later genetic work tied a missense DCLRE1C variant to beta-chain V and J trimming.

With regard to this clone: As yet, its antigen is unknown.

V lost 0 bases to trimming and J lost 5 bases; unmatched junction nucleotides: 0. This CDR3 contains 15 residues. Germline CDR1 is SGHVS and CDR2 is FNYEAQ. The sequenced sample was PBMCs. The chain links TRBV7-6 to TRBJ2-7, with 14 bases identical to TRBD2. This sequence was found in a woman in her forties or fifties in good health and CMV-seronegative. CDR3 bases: TGTGCCAGCAGCTTAGCGGGACTAGCGGGAGACGAGCAGTACTTC. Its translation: CASSLAGLAGDEQYF.